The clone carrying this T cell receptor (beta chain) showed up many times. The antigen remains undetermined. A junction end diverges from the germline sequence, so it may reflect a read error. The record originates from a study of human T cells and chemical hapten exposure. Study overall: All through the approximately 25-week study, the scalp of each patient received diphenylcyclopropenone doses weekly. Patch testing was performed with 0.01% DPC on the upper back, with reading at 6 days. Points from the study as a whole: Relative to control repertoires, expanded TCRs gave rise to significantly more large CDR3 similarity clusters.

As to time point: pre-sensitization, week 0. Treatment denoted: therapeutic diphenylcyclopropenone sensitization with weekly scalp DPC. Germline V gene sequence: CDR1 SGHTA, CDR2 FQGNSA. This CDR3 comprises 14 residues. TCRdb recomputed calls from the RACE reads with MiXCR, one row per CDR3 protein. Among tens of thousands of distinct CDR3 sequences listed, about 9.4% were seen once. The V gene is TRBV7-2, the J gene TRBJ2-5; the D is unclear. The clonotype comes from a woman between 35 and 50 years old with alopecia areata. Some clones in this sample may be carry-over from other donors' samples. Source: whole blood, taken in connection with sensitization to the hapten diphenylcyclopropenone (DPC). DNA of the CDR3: TGTGCCAGCACCCCGAGAGGCCTCCAAAAGACCCAGTACTTC. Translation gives CASTPRGLQKTQYF.